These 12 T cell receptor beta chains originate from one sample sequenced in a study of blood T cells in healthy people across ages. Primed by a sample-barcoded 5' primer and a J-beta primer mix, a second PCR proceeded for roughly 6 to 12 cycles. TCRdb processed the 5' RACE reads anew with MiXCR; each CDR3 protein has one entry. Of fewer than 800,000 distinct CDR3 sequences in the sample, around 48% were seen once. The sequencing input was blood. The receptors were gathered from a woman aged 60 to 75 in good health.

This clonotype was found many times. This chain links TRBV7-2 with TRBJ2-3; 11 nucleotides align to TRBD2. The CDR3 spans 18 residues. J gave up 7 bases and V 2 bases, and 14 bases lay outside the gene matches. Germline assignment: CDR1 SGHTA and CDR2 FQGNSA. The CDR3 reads CASSLRAKGTSGRNTQYF. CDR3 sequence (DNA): TGTGCCAGCAGCTTAAGGGCGAAGGGAACTAGCGGGAGAAATACGCAGTATTTT.

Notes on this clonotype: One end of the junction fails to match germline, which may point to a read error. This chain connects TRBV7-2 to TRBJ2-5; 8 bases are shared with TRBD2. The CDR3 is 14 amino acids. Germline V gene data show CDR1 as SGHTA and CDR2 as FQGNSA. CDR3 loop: CASSPGLAQGTQYF. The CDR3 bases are TGTGCCAGCAGCCCCGGACTAGCCCAAGGGACCCAGTACTTC.

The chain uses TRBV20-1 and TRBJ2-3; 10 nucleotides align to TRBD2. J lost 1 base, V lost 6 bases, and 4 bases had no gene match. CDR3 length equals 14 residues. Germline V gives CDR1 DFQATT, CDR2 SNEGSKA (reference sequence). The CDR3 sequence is CSAPLAGGTDTQYF. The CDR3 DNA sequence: TGCAGTGCCCCCCTAGCGGGAGGCACAGATACGCAGTATTTT.

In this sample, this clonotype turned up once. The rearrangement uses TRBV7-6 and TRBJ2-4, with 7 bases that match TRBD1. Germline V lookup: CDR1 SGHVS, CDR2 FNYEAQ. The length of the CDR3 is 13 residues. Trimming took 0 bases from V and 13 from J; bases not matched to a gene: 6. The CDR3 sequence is CASSLAEGGAQYF. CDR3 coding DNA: TGTGCCAGCAGCTTAGCCGAAGGGGGCGCGCAGTACTTC.

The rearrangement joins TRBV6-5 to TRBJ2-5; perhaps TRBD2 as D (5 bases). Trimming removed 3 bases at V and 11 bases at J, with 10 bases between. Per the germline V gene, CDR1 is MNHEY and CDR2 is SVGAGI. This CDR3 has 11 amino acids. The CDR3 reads CASSYGAEQYF. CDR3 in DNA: TGTGCCAGCAGTTATGGAGCGGAGCAGTACTTC.

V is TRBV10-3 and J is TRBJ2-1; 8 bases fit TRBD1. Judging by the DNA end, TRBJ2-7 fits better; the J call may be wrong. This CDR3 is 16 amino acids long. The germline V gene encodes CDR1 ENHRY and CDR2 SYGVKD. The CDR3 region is CAISESGRGQYNEQYF. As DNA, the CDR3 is TGTGCCATCAGTGAGTCGGGCAGGGGGCAGTACAATGAGCAGTACTTC.

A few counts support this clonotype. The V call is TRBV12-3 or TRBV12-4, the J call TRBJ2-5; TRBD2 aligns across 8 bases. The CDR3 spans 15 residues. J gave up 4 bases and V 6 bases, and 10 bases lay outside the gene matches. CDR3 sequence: CASRIRGAGAETQYF. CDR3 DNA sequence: TGTGCCAGCAGAATTCGGGGAGCGGGAGCAGAGACCCAGTACTTC.

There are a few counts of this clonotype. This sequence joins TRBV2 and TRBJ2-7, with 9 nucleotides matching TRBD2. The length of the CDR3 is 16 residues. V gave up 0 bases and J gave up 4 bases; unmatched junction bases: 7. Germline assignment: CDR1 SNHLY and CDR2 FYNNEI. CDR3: CASSEALAGGPYEQYF. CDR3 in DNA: TGTGCCAGCAGTGAAGCTTTGGCGGGAGGGCCTTACGAGCAGTACTTC.

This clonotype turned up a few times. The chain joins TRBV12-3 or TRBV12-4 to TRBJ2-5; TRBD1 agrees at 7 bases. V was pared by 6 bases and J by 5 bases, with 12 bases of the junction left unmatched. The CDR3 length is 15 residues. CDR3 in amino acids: CASRAGTVGRETQYF. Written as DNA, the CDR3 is TGTGCCAGCAGGGCCGGGACAGTCGGTCGGGAGACCCAGTACTTC.

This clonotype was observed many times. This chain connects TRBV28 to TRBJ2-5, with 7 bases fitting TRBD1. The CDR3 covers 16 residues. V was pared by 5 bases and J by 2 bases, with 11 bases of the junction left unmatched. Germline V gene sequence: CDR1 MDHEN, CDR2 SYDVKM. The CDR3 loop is CASSLLEGTVQETQYF. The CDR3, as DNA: TGTGCCAGCAGTCTACTCGAAGGGACAGTTCAAGAGACCCAGTACTTC. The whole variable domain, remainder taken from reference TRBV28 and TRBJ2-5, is DVKVTQSSRYLVKRTGEKVFLECVQDMDHENMFWYRQDPGLGLRLIYFSYDVKMKEKGDIPEGYSVSREKKERFSLILESASTNQTSMYLCASSLLEGTVQETQYFGPGTRLLVL.

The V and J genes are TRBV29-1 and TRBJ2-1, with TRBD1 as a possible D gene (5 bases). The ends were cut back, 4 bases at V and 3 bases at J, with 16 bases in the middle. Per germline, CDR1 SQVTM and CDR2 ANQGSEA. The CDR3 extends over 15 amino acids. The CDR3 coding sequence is TGCAGCGTTGGAGACCCCCCAGGGATCTACAATGAGCAGTTCTTC. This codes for CSVGDPPGIYNEQFF.

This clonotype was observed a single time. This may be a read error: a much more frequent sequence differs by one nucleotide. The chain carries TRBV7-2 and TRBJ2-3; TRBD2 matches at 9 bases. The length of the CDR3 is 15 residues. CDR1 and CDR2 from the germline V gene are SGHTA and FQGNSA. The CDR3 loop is CAGSLDAGGADTQYF. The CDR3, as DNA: TGTGCCGGCAGCTTAGATGCGGGAGGGGCAGATACGCAGTATTTT.